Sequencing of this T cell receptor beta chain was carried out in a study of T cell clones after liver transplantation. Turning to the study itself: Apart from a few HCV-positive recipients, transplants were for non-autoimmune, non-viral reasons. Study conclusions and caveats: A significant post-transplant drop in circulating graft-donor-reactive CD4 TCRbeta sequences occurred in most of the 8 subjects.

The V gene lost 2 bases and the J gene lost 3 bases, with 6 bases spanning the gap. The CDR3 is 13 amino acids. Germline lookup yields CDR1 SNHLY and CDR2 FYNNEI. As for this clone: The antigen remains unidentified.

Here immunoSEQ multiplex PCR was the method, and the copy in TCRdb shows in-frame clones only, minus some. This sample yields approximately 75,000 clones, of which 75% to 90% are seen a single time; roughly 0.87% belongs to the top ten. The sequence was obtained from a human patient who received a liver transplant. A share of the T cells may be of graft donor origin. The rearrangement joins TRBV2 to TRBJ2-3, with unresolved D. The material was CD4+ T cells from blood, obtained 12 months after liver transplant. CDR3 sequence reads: CASSERETDTQYF. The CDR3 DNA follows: TGTGCCAGCAGTGAACGAGAAACAGATACGCAGTATTTT.